This TCR beta chain was captured by sequencing in a study of post-analysis software for immune sequencing data. Study-wide points: Patients used about five TRBV segments, including TRBV5-6, TRBV5-1 and TRBV20-1, more often than controls.

Points on this clonotype: Its antigen is not identified.

V lost 1 base to trimming and J lost 1 base, with 13 bases between them. Per germline, CDR1 SGHVS and CDR2 FNYEAQ. CDR3 size: 16 residues. cDNA libraries for TCR beta contained unique molecular identifiers. TCRdb independently ran MiXCR on the PCR reads; one entry per CDR3 protein. Here the sample spans over 300,000 distinct CDR3 sequences, around 33% being singletons. The clonotype was recovered from a girl aged 5 to 17 with multiple sclerosis. The sequenced sample was blood. This rearrangement joins TRBV7-6 to TRBJ2-5; TRBD2 is a possible D gene (5 bases). In nucleotides, the CDR3 is TGTGCCAGCAGCTTAGACAGCGGAGCAATCCAAGAGACCCAGTACTTC. Translated: CASSLDSGAIQETQYF.